The 9 T cell receptor beta chains presented below share a single source sample, sequenced in a study of blood T cell repertoires in COVID-19. Sequenced by immunoSEQ multiplex PCR; TCRdb stores in-frame clones only, minus some. This repertoire shows 90,000 to 110,000 clones, around three quarters found once; its top ten account for around 4%. Material: peripheral blood. Source of these receptors: a human donor in a cohort sampled during active or convalescent COVID-19.

The V and J genes are TRBV6-5 and TRBJ1-1; TRBD1 matches 8 bases. This CDR3 region has 14 residues. Germline V gene data show CDR1 as MNHEY and CDR2 as SVGAGI. V gave up 6 bases and J gave up 1 base; unmatched junction bases: 4. The CDR3 coding sequence is TGTGCCAGCAGGATACAGGGGGGGAACACTGAAGCTTTCTTT. This codes for CASRIQGGNTEAFF.

V gene TRBV6-6 combines with J gene TRBJ1-2, with 8 bases fitting TRBD1. V was pared by 7 bases and J by 2 bases, with 6 bases of the junction left unmatched. Germline V gene sequence: CDR1 MNHNY, CDR2 SVGAGI (reference sequence). The CDR3 totals 14 residues. The CDR3, as DNA: TGTGCCAGCACGGGACAGGCGGAGAACTATGGCTACACCTTC. It codes for CASTGQAENYGYTF.

The sample holds one count of this clone. The CDR3 loop reads CASSYNLAGGSNEQFF. The CDR3 DNA follows: TGTGCCAGCAGTTACAATCTAGCGGGGGGGTCGAATGAGCAGTTCTTC. The chain uses TRBV6-2 or TRBV6-3 and TRBJ2-1; the match to TRBD2 covers 12 bases. The germline CDR1 and CDR2 sequences are MNHEY and SVGEGT. The CDR3 loop spans 16 amino acids. Trimming removed 2 bases from V and 7 bases from J; junction bases left unmatched: 6.

This chain links TRBV10-1 with TRBJ2-2; maybe TRBD2 (5 bases). Trimming shortened V by 8 bases and J by 2 bases, and 12 bases separated the two germline ends. The germline V gene encodes CDR1 WNHNN and CDR2 SYGVQD (reference sequence). The CDR3 is made up of 14 amino acids. Here the CDR3 reads CASALAGNTGELFF. The CDR3 nucleotides are TGCGCCAGCGCGCTTGCGGGTAACACCGGGGAGCTGTTTTTT.

The V gene is TRBV7-2, the J gene TRBJ1-5; 9 bases map to TRBD1. The V segment lost 4 bases and the J segment 6 bases; nucleotides outside the gene matches: 7. CDR1 and CDR2 (germline): SGHTA, FQGNSA. The CDR3 sequence is 15 residues long. The CDR3 here is CASSSNTGGLQPQHF. The CDR3 bases are TGTGCCAGCAGCTCGAATACAGGGGGCCTTCAGCCCCAGCATTTT.

The rearrangement uses TRBV5-4 and TRBJ1-2; no firm D call. The CDR3 totals 14 residues. V lost 4 bases and J 0 bases, leaving 10 bases between the germline ends. CDR1 is SGHNT and CDR2 is YYREEE in the germline V gene (reference sequence). The DNA of the CDR3 is TGTGCCAGCAGCGAGTTAGTAGCTAACTATGGCTACACCTTC. Encoded protein: CASSELVANYGYTF.

The V gene is TRBV6-5, the J gene TRBJ2-7; 8 nucleotides agree with TRBD1. The germline gives CDR1 MNHEY, CDR2 SVGAGI. The CDR3 loop spans 13 amino acids. Germline trimming cut 4 bases from V and 4 bases from J; bases unmatched to any gene: 3. This CDR3 is CASSSRGQYEQYF. The CDR3 region has the DNA TGTGCCAGCAGTTCCAGGGGGCAGTACGAGCAGTACTTC.

This clone was picked up a small number of times. The rearrangement links TRBV19 to TRBJ1-6, with 7 bases identical to TRBD1. The CDR3 length is 14 residues. The trim removed 7 bases at V and 7 bases at J, leaving 7 bases unmatched. Germline loops: CDR1 LNHDA, CDR2 SQIVND (reference sequence). The CDR3 nucleotides read TGTGCCAGTACCATCGACAGGGAAAATTCACCCCTCCACTTT. This sequence encodes CASTIDRENSPLHF. Drawing the rest from reference TRBV19 and TRBJ1-6, the complete variable domain is DGGITQSPKYLFRKEGQNVTLSCEQNLNHDAMYWYRQDPGQGLRLIYYSQIVNDFQKGDIAEGYSVSREKKESFPLTVTSAQKNPTAFYLCASTIDRENSPLHFGNGTRLTVT.

This chain uses TRBV30 with TRBJ1-5, with 8 bases that match TRBD1. The CDR3 loop spans 15 amino acids. Germline CDR1 and CDR2: GTSNPN and SVGIG (reference sequence). Trimming at V came to 1 base and at J to 5 bases, leaving 7 bases not matched to a gene. This CDR3 is CAWSDGRGQDQPQHF. The CDR3 coding sequence is TGTGCCTGGAGTGACGGCAGGGGGCAGGATCAGCCCCAGCATTTT.